This T cell receptor beta chain was captured by sequencing in a study of metastatic and nonmetastatic thyroid tumors. Study overall: Repertoire data that came from the blood and tumor or nodule tissue of malignant and benign thyroid patients were compared.

This clone was counted ten times or more. Its target is unknown. Methods used by the authors: For papillary thyroid cancer, a distant-metastasis classifier was constructed from CDR3 differences observed across clinicopathological groups. TCRdb re-analyzed the PCR reads using MiXCR. Here the V and J calls rest on TCRdb's processing, not on the authors' analysis. The sample records about 10,000 clones, 32% being singletons. Overall study findings and caveats: Malignant thyroid tumors reportedly exceeded benign nodules significantly in TCR beta diversity, with the difference appearing in blood and tumor.

CDR1 and CDR2 from the germline V gene are MGHRA and YSYEKL. The ends were cut back, 0 bases at V and 6 bases at J, with 12 bases in the middle. The CDR3 loop spans 15 amino acids. Thyroid surgery was preceded by no treatment in any patient. Sequencing was done on a sample of tumor tissue. The chain couples TRBV4-1 to TRBJ2-1; D call uncertain. The sequence derives from a female donor with papillary thyroid cancer or a benign thyroid nodule (not recorded which). Some clones in this sample may be carry-over from other donors' samples. The CDR3 loop reads CASSQEAAKPNEQFF. The DNA of the CDR3 is TGCGCCAGCAGCCAAGAAGCCGCTAAACCCAATGAGCAGTTCTTC.